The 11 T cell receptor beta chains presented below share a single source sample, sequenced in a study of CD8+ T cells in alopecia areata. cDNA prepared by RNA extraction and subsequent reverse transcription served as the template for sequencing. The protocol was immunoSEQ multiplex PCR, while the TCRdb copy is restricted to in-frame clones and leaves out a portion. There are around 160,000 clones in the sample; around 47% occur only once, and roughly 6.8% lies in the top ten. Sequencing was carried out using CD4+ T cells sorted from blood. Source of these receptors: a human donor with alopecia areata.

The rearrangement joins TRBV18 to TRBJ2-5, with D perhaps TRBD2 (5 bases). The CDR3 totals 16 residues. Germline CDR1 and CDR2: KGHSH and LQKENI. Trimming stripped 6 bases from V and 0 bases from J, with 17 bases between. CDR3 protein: CASSPPRARYQETQYF. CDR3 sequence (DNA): TGTGCCAGCTCCCCGCCGAGGGCCAGGTACCAAGAGACCCAGTACTTC.

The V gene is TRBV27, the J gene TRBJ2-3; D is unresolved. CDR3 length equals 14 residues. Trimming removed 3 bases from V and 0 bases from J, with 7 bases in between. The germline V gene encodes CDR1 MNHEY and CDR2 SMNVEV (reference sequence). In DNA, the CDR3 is TGTGCCAGCAGTTTGTCGACGAGCACAGATACGCAGTATTTT. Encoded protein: CASSLSTSTDTQYF.

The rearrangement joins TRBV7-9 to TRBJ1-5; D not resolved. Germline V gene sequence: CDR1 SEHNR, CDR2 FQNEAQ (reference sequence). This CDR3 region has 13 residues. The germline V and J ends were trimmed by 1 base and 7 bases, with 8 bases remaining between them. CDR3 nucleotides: TGTGCCAGCAGCTTAGGGGGTTTCCAGCCCCAGCATTTT. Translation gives CASSLGGFQPQHF.

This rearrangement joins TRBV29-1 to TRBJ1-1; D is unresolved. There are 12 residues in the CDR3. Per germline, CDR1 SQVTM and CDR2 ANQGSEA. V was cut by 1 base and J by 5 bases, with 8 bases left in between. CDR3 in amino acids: CSVEGGWTEAFF. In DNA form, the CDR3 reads TGCAGCGTTGAAGGTGGGTGGACTGAAGCTTTCTTT.

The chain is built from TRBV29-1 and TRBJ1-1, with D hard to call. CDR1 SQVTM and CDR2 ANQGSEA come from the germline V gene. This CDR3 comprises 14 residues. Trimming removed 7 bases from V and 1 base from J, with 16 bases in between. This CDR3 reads CSALRIGANTEAFF. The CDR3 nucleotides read TGCAGCGCCTTAAGGATTGGTGCGAACACTGAAGCTTTCTTT.

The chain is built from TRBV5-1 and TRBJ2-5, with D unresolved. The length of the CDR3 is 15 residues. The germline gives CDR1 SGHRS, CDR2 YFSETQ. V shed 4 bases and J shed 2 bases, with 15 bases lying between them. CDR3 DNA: TGCGCCAGCAGCCTACTGGCCAGTGGGCAAGAGACCCAGTACTTC. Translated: CASSLLASGQETQYF.

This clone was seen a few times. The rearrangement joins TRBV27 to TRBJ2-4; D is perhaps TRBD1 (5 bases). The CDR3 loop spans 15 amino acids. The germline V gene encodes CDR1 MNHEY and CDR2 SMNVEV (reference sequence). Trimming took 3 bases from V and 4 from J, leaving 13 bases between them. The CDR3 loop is CASSFSTVMKNIQYF. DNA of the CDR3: TGTGCCAGCAGTTTTTCGACAGTGATGAAAAACATTCAGTACTTC.

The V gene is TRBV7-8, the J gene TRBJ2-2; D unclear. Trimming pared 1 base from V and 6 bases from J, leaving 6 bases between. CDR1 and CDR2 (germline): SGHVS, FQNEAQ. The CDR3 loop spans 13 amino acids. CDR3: CASSLVGPGELFF. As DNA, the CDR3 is TGTGCCAGCAGCTTAGTGGGTCCCGGGGAGCTGTTTTTT.

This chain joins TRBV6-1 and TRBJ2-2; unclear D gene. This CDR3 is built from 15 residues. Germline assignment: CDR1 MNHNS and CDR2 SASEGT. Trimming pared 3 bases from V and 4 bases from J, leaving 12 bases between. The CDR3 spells CASSEIYEVTGELFF. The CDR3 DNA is TGTGCCAGCAGTGAGATTTACGAGGTCACCGGGGAGCTGTTTTTT.

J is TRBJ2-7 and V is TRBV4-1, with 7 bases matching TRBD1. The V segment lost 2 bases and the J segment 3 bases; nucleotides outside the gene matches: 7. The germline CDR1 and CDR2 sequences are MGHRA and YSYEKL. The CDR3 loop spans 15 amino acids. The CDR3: CASSQLGGFYYEQYF. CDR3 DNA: TGCGCCAGCAGCCAATTAGGGGGCTTCTACTACGAGCAGTACTTC.

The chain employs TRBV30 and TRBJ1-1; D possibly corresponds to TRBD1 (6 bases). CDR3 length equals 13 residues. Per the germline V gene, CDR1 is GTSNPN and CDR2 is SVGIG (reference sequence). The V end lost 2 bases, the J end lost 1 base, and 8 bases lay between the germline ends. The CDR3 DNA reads TGTGCCTGGAGTCCGGACAGGAACACTGAAGCTTTCTTT. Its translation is CAWSPDRNTEAFF.